These 22 T cell receptor beta chains share one sample of origin, sequenced in a study of T cells in tuberculosis. Thawed, overnight-rested PBMC were stained with GMM-loaded CD1B tetramer, viability dye and anti-CD3, then sorted. CD1B tetramers were loaded with Rhodococcus equi-derived C32 glucose monomycolate. Sequencing was performed with immunoSEQ multiplex PCR; in TCRdb, only in-frame clones are kept and a portion is missing. Here the sample spans 55,000 to 65,000 clones, about 76% being singletons. The specimen sequenced was CD1b-GMM tetramer-negative cells sorted from PBMCs. Source of these receptors: an adult woman with latent tuberculosis.

V and J are TRBV6-4 and TRBJ2-1; 10 nucleotides match TRBD1. V gave up 3 bases and J gave up 7 bases; unmatched junction bases: 6. This CDR3 contains 15 residues. In germline, CDR1 is MRHNA, CDR2 SNTAGT. The CDR3 DNA reads as TGTGCCAGCAGTGATGGGACAGGGGAAGGGAATGAGCAGTTCTTC. Translation gives CASSDGTGEGNEQFF.

This rearrangement joins TRBV6-5 to TRBJ1-5; the D is unclear. From germline, CDR1 is MNHEY and CDR2 SVGAGI. This CDR3 contains 14 residues. Trimming removed 6 bases at V and 2 bases at J, with 11 bases between. The CDR3 reads CASSPRLGNQPQHF. CDR3 in DNA: TGTGCCAGCAGCCCCAGGTTGGGCAATCAGCCCCAGCATTTT.

This chain links TRBV18 with TRBJ2-2; unclear D gene. V lost 3 bases to trimming and J lost 6 bases, with 5 bases between them. The germline CDR1 and CDR2 sequences are KGHSH and LQKENI. The length of the CDR3 is 12 residues. DNA of the CDR3: TGTGCCAGCTCACCCCTCGCCGGGGAGCTGTTTTTT. The encoded protein is CASSPLAGELFF.

The chain recombines TRBV5-1 with TRBJ2-5; possible D gene TRBD1, 6 bases. CDR3 length: 14 residues. Trimming pared 1 base from V and 1 base from J, leaving 8 bases between. CDR1 is SGHRS and CDR2 is YFSETQ in the germline V gene. CDR3 loop: CASSLPDSQETQYF. The DNA of the CDR3 is TGCGCCAGCAGCTTGCCGGACAGCCAAGAGACCCAGTACTTC.

DNA for the CDR3: TGTGCCAGCAGCCATTCCAAAGGGGGCAGGGGGCAAGGAACTAATGAAAAACTGTTTTTT. Its protein product is CASSHSKGGRGQGTNEKLFF. The rearrangement uses TRBV14 and TRBJ1-4, with 8 bases that match TRBD1. This CDR3 region has 20 residues. Trimming cost V 3 bases and J 1 base; bases outside gene matches: 16. Germline V lookup: CDR1 SGHDN, CDR2 FVKESK.

Only one count was recorded for this clone. The rearrangement links TRBV2 to TRBJ2-1; D unresolved. CDR3 length: 14 amino acids. V was pared by 6 bases and J by 6 bases, with 15 bases between. Germline CDR1 reads SNHLY; CDR2 reads FYNNEI. DNA of the CDR3: TGTGCCAGCAGCGCCGGGTCCCTCCTCAATGAGCAGTTCTTC. Amino acid sequence: CASSAGSLLNEQFF.

A word on this clone: Other DNA sequences in this sample translate to the same CDR3. The J gene is TRBJ1-5, the V gene TRBV6-5, with D hard to call. CDR1 is MNHEY and CDR2 is SVGAGI in the germline V gene. This CDR3 is built from 15 residues. Trimming stripped 6 bases from V and 0 bases from J, with 12 bases between. As DNA, the CDR3 is TGTGCCAGCAGGATACGGGAATATAGCAATCAGCCCCAGCATTTT. Protein product: CASRIREYSNQPQHF.

This clone was detected once. This chain uses TRBV7-9 with TRBJ2-7; maybe TRBD1 (5 bases). This CDR3 spans 13 amino acids. The V end lost 7 bases, the J end lost 5 bases, and 15 bases lay between the germline ends. Germline CDR1 SEHNR, CDR2 FQNEAQ (reference sequence). Written as DNA, the CDR3 is TGTGCCAGCACCCTGTCGATAGGGGACGAGCAGTACTTC. Its protein is CASTLSIGDEQYF.

V and J are TRBV28 and TRBJ2-3, with 11 bases fitting TRBD2. CDR1 is MDHEN and CDR2 is SYDVKM in the germline V gene. The CDR3 spans 16 residues. V lost 5 bases and J lost 2; bases outside the gene matches: 6. The CDR3 spells CASSPLSGGATDTQYF. The CDR3 DNA follows: TGTGCCAGCAGTCCTCTTAGCGGGGGGGCCACAGATACGCAGTATTTT.

The chain has TRBV5-1 and TRBJ1-1, with D uncertain. Trimming removed 0 bases from V and 0 bases from J, with 6 bases in between. Germline assignment: CDR1 SGHRS and CDR2 YFSETQ. The CDR3 sequence is 14 residues long. This CDR3 reads CASSLDGMNTEAFF. In nucleotides, the CDR3 is TGCGCCAGCAGCTTGGACGGGATGAACACTGAAGCTTTCTTT.

The J gene is TRBJ2-1, the V gene TRBV19; 16 bases fit TRBD2. Germline values: CDR1 LNHDA, CDR2 SQIVND (reference sequence). The ends lost 6 bases at V and 8 bases at J; junction bases unmatched: 4. The CDR3 has 15 amino acids. This chain's CDR3 is CASRTGTSGRDEQFF. The CDR3 DNA follows: TGTGCCAGTAGAACCGGGACTAGCGGGAGGGATGAGCAGTTCTTC. Complete variable domain (other parts from reference TRBV19 and TRBJ2-1): DGGITQSPKYLFRKEGQNVTLSCEQNLNHDAMYWYRQDPGQGLRLIYYSQIVNDFQKGDIAEGYSVSREKKESFPLTVTSAQKNPTAFYLCASRTGTSGRDEQFFGPGTRLTVL.

The gene calls are TRBV5-4 and TRBJ2-5, with unresolved D. V dropped 5 bases and J dropped 5 bases, with 16 bases sitting between them. This CDR3 is 14 amino acids long. Germline V gives CDR1 SGHNT, CDR2 YYREEE (reference sequence). The CDR3 DNA is TGTGCCAGCAGGAGTAGACCGTCGGAGGAGACCCAGTACTTC. It yields the protein CASRSRPSEETQYF.

The gene calls are TRBV6-6 and TRBJ2-7, with D possibly matching TRBD1 (5 bases). Germline CDR1 MNHNY, CDR2 SVGAGI (reference sequence). This CDR3 region has 14 residues. V lost 2 bases and J 3 bases, leaving 11 bases between the germline ends. The CDR3 protein is CASSYPGQLYEQYF. The CDR3 DNA reads as TGTGCCAGCAGTTACCCCGGACAACTCTACGAGCAGTACTTC.

In this sample, this clone turned up once. The chain couples TRBV19 to TRBJ2-3; 10 nucleotides match TRBD1. V trimming: 3 bases; J trimming: 3 bases; junction bases outside the gene matches: 6. The CDR3 length is 16 residues. Germline V gene sequence: CDR1 LNHDA, CDR2 SQIVND (reference sequence). In nucleotides, the CDR3 is TGTGCCAGTAGTATCTTTGGGACAGGGGCTACAGATACGCAGTATTTT. It specifies CASSIFGTGATDTQYF.

The V and J genes are TRBV6-6 and TRBJ2-7; D call uncertain. Trimming stripped 2 bases from V and 0 bases from J, with 11 bases between. Germline V gene lookup returns CDR1 MNHNY and CDR2 SVGAGI (reference sequence). The CDR3 is 15 residues long. In DNA, the CDR3 is TGTGCCAGCAGTTACGAACCTTTGAGCTCCTACGAGCAGTACTTC. Translation gives CASSYEPLSSYEQYF.

This chain connects TRBV27 to TRBJ2-3, with 10 positions matching TRBD2. V lost 0 bases to trimming and J lost 0 bases; unmatched junction nucleotides: 9. The CDR3 extends over 19 amino acids. The germline V gene encodes CDR1 MNHEY and CDR2 SMNVEV (reference sequence). For the CDR3, the DNA is TGTGCCAGCAGTTTATCGATCCCTAGCGGGGGAGCTAGCACAGATACGCAGTATTTT. This codes for CASSLSIPSGGASTDTQYF.

V is TRBV6-1 and J is TRBJ1-5, with TRBD1 identical over 8 bases. CDR1 and CDR2 (germline): MNHNS, SASEGT. Trimming cost V 6 bases and J 3 bases; bases outside gene matches: 4. The CDR3 sequence is 14 residues long. The CDR3 DNA reads as TGTGCCAGCAGGGGGACAGGTTACAATCAGCCCCAGCATTTT. Translated: CASRGTGYNQPQHF.

The V and J genes are TRBV7-2 and TRBJ2-7; the match to TRBD2 covers 9 bases. Germline CDR1 and CDR2: SGHTA and FQGNSA. The ends lost 5 bases at V and 5 bases at J; junction bases unmatched: 7. The CDR3 sequence is 14 residues long. CDR3 in amino acids: CASSEPGLANEQYF. The CDR3 region has the DNA TGTGCCAGCAGCGAGCCGGGACTAGCCAACGAGCAGTACTTC.

The CDR3 DNA reads TGTGCCAGCAGCTTAGGGACAGGGGCACTCACAGATACGCAGTATTTT. Protein: CASSLGTGALTDTQYF. The chain recombines TRBV7-9 with TRBJ2-3, with 9 positions matching TRBD1. After removal of 1 base from V and 2 bases from J, the junction contained 4 bases not matched to a gene. CDR3 length: 16 residues. CDR1 is SEHNR and CDR2 is FQNEAQ in the germline V gene (reference sequence).

The chain recombines TRBV7-9 with TRBJ2-5, with 10 nucleotides matching TRBD2. This CDR3 contains 19 residues. Unmatched junction bases numbered 16, after V lost 5 bases and J lost 1 base. Per the germline V gene, CDR1 is SEHNR and CDR2 is FQNEAQ (reference sequence). As DNA, the CDR3 is TGTGCCAGCAGCCTTCAACGTCGAGCGGGAGGGCTACCCCAAGAGACCCAGTACTTC. Translated: CASSLQRRAGGLPQETQYF.

This chain connects TRBV2 to TRBJ2-7; perhaps TRBD1 as D (6 bases). Germline V gene lookup returns CDR1 SNHLY and CDR2 FYNNEI. This CDR3 spans 14 amino acids. Trimming stripped 4 bases from V and 4 bases from J, with 14 bases between. CDR3 bases: TGTGCCAGCAGTGTCGGGCTAACAGGGTACGAGCAGTACTTC. It yields the protein CASSVGLTGYEQYF.

A few counts support this clone. Written as DNA, the CDR3 is TGTGCTAGTGGTTTGGGGACTAGCCGTGAGCAGTTCTTC. Protein: CASGLGTSREQFF. This chain connects TRBV12-5 to TRBJ2-1; the match to TRBD2 covers 8 bases. CDR3 size: 13 residues. The V gene end was trimmed by 1 base and the J gene end by 9 bases; junction bases not matched to a gene: 2. Germline CDR1 is LGHNT and CDR2 is FRNRAP.